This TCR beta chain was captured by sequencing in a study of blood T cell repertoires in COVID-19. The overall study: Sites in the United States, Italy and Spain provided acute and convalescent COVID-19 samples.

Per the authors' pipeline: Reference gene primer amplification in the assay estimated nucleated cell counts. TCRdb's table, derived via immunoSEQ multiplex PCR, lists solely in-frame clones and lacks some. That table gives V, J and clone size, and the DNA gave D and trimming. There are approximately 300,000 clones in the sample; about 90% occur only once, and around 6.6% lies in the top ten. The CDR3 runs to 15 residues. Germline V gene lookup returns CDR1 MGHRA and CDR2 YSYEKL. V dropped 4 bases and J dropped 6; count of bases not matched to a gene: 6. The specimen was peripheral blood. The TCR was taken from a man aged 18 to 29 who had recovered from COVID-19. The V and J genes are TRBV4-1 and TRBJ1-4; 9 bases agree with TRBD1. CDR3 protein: CASSPRQGVDEKLFF. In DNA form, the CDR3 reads TGCGCCAGCAGCCCCCGACAGGGGGTAGATGAAAAACTGTTTTTT.